This TCR beta chain was found in a study of T cell changes during pregnancy in multiple sclerosis (dated by TCRdb to between 2018 and 2021). Background for the entire study: The study looked at changes in the T cell repertoire across pregnancy in women with multiple sclerosis.

The germline V gene gives CDR1 as ENHRY and CDR2 as SYGVKD. V is shortened by 3 bases, J by 4 bases, and the region joining them spans 12 bases. The CDR3 runs 14 residues from the cysteine to the phenylalanine. The entry retains the CDR3 DNA only, 42 bases that are in frame from base 1. Libraries were prepared through the immunoSEQ multiplex PCR assay. TCRdb obtained this table from immuneACCESS and retained in-frame rearrangements with V and J assigned. These tables miss some clones; where compared with another copy, unresolved V genes account for less than half of the shortfall, and the remainder is unexplained. The sample yields 40,000 to 50,000 clones; about 93% were counted once. Approximately 0.61% of the sample comes from the top ten. In regard to this clone: Which antigen it targets is not known. Per-nucleotide qualities are absent, and no much larger clonotype sits a single base away.

This chain joins TRBV10-3 to TRBJ1-2, with no reliable assignment of the D segment. The TCR originated in a female donor with multiple sclerosis, enrolled in a pregnancy study. The source material was CD4+ T cells from peripheral blood mononuclear cells, sampled in the third trimester of pregnancy. The CDR3 corresponds to CAISESPGTYGYTF. The DNA is TGTGCCATCAGTGAATCCCCGGGTACCTATGGCTACACCTTC.